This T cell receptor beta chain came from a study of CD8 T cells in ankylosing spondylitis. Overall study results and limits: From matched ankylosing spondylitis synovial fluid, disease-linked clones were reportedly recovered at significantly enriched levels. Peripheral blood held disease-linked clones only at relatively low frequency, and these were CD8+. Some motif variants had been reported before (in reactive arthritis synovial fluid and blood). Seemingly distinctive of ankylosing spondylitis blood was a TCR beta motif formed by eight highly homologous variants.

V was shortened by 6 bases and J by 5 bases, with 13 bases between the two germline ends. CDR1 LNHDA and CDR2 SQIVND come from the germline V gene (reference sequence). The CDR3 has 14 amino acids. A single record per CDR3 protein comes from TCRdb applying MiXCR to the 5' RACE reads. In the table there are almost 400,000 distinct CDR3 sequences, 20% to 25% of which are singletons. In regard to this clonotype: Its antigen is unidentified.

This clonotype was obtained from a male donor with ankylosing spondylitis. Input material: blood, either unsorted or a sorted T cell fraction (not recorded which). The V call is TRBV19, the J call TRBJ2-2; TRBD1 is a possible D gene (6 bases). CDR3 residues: CASRTWTETGELFF. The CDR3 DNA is TGTGCCAGTAGGACTTGGACAGAGACCGGGGAGCTGTTTTTT.